A single sample gave rise to the 31 T cell receptor beta chains below, sequenced in a study of shared clonotypes between healthy human individuals. The repertoire was sequenced with immunoSEQ multiplex PCR; TCRdb's copy has only in-frame clones and lacks some. The repertoire includes around 1,100,000 clones, about 80% of them detected once, and about 0.89% sits in the top ten. The sample comprised memory CD4+ T cells from PBMCs. Regarding subset: CD45RA-negative fraction. These receptors came from a young man in good health. Some clones in this sample may be carry-over from other donors' samples.

This sequence joins TRBV27 and TRBJ2-7; 10 nucleotides match TRBD2. Germline-derived CDR1 and CDR2 are MNHEY and SMNVEV (reference sequence). This CDR3 comprises 14 residues. Trimming took 6 bases from V and 6 from J; bases not matched to a gene: 8. The CDR3 DNA reads TGTGCCAGCAGGTCTAGCGGGAGTACGGGCGAGCAGTACTTC. Protein product: CASRSSGSTGEQYF.

The gene calls are TRBV10-2 and TRBJ2-2, with a tentative D call TRBD1 (5 bases). The CDR3 has 14 amino acids. Between the trimmed V and J ends, which lost 7 bases and 4 bases, there was a span of 13 bases. In germline, CDR1 is WSHSY, CDR2 SAAADI. The CDR3 here is CASIGARATGELFF. CDR3 DNA sequence: TGCGCCAGCATTGGGGCCAGGGCCACCGGGGAGCTGTTTTTT.

This chain joins TRBV11-2 and TRBJ2-7, with D perhaps matching TRBD2 (5 bases). Germline V gives CDR1 SGHAT, CDR2 FQNNGV. The CDR3 is 15 residues long. V shed 4 bases and J shed 1 base, with 14 bases lying between them. CDR3 DNA: TGTGCCAGCAGCTGGAGCGGAGGCTATTCCTACGAGCAGTACTTC. Translating gives CASSWSGGYSYEQYF.

The chain is built from TRBV20-1 and TRBJ1-2; no firm D call. Trimming removed 6 bases from V and 5 bases from J, with 10 bases in between. The CDR3 loop spans 11 amino acids. Germline-derived CDR1 and CDR2 are DFQATT and SNEGSKA (reference sequence). Here the CDR3 reads CSAYVAYGYTF. CDR3 sequence (DNA): TGCAGTGCCTACGTCGCGTATGGCTACACCTTC.

Remarks on this clone: This same CDR3 is encoded by further DNA sequences in the sample. V and J are TRBV28 and TRBJ1-2, with unresolved D. The germline V and J ends were trimmed by 0 bases and 2 bases, with 7 bases remaining between them. The CDR3 is 14 residues long. From germline, CDR1 is MDHEN and CDR2 SYDVKM. The CDR3 region has the DNA TGTGCCAGCAGTTTATGGCAGGCCAACTATGGCTACACCTTC. Protein sequence: CASSLWQANYGYTF.

The V and J genes are TRBV7-3 and TRBJ2-2, with 7 bases fitting TRBD2. V was pared by 3 bases and J by 4 bases, with 5 bases of the junction left unmatched. CDR1 SGHTA and CDR2 FQGTGA come from the germline V gene. CDR3 length: 15 amino acids. The CDR3 DNA sequence: TGTGCCAGCAGCTTCGCGGGAGCGGGCACCGGGGAGCTGTTTTTT. Encoded protein: CASSFAGAGTGELFF.

The chain uses TRBV5-5 and TRBJ2-4; unclear D gene. V shed 3 bases and J shed 3 bases, with 7 bases lying between them. The CDR3 runs 13 residues. Looked up from germline, CDR1 is SGHKS and CDR2 is YYEKEE (reference sequence). CDR3 nucleotide sequence: TGTGCCAGCAGCTACGACGGCAAAAACATTCAGTACTTC. Its protein product is CASSYDGKNIQYF.

V and J are TRBV6-5 and TRBJ2-7, with no clear D. The CDR3 has 11 residues. Trimming removed 6 bases from V and 4 bases from J, with 7 bases in between. From germline, CDR1 is MNHEY and CDR2 SVGAGI. In nucleotides, the CDR3 is TGTGCCAGCAGAGACGGGTACGAGCAGTACTTC. Translated: CASRDGYEQYF.

A word on this clone: The sample holds other DNA sequences that translate to the same CDR3. The chain carries TRBV5-6 and TRBJ1-1; D is undetermined. Germline V CDR1 and CDR2: SGHDT, YYEEEE. The CDR3 loop spans 15 amino acids. With 3 bases removed from V and 0 bases from J, the gap between germline ends came to 12 bases. This CDR3 is CASSSGGGMNTEAFF. CDR3 DNA: TGTGCCAGCAGCTCGGGCGGTGGCATGAACACTGAAGCTTTCTTT.

J is TRBJ1-2 and V is TRBV18, with a weak D call TRBD1 (5 bases). Trimming removed 6 bases at V and 6 bases at J, with 17 bases between. The CDR3 is 14 residues long. Germline lookup yields CDR1 KGHSH and CDR2 LQKENI. CDR3 region: CASSPARGEHGYTF. CDR3 nucleotides: TGTGCCAGCTCCCCAGCCCGAGGGGAGCATGGCTACACCTTC.

This clone came up many times. This rearrangement joins TRBV19 to TRBJ2-5; 9 positions agree with TRBD2. The CDR3 extends over 14 amino acids. Germline lookup yields CDR1 LNHDA and CDR2 SQIVND (reference sequence). Unmatched junction bases numbered 6, after V lost 6 bases and J lost 4 bases. CDR3 DNA sequence: TGTGCCAGTAGGATTAGCGGGAGTGGAGAGACCCAGTACTTC. Translation gives CASRISGSGETQYF.

The rearrangement joins TRBV5-4 to TRBJ1-2, with D possibly being TRBD1 (5 bases). The CDR3 runs to 15 residues. V was cut by 0 bases and J by 7 bases, with 16 bases left in between. Germline V gene lookup returns CDR1 SGHNT and CDR2 YYREEE (reference sequence). The CDR3 bases are TGTGCCAGCAGCTTGGGGGCCCAGGGTAGATTTGGCTACACCTTC. This gives the protein CASSLGAQGRFGYTF.

The J gene is TRBJ2-3, the V gene TRBV5-1; D is undetermined. The length of the CDR3 is 17 residues. Germline V lookup: CDR1 SGHRS, CDR2 YFSETQ. V lost 0 bases and J lost 5, with 19 bases in between. CDR3 residues: CASSLVGSASERDTQYF. CDR3 bases: TGCGCCAGCAGCTTGGTAGGGTCAGCCTCGGAGAGAGATACGCAGTATTTT.

This clone was observed a few times. The V gene is TRBV7-8, the J gene TRBJ2-1; unclear D gene. This CDR3 spans 13 amino acids. Per the germline V gene, CDR1 is SGHVS and CDR2 is FQNEAQ. Trimming took off 1 base at V and 4 bases at J, with 5 bases between the two ends. This CDR3 is CASSLEAYNEQFF. The CDR3, as DNA: TGTGCCAGCAGCTTAGAAGCGTACAATGAGCAGTTCTTC.

The V gene is TRBV28, the J gene TRBJ2-3, with TRBD2 matching 7 bases. V dropped 7 bases and J dropped 0; count of bases not matched to a gene: 13. This CDR3 region has 17 residues. Germline values: CDR1 MDHEN, CDR2 SYDVKM. The CDR3 region has the DNA TGTGCCAGCAAGACGCCTCGGGAGGTAGAGAGCACAGATACGCAGTATTTT. Translated: CASKTPREVESTDTQYF.

This rearrangement joins TRBV29-1 to TRBJ1-2; 7 positions match TRBD1. In germline, CDR1 is SQVTM, CDR2 ANQGSEA. The length of the CDR3 is 11 residues. V gave up 7 bases and J gave up 7 bases; unmatched junction bases: 6. CDR3 in amino acids: CSDSQGLGYTF. The CDR3 DNA reads TGCAGCGACTCACAGGGGCTTGGCTACACCTTC. Combining the CDR3 with reference TRBV29-1 and TRBJ1-2 gives the whole variable domain SAVISQKPSRDICQRGTSLTIQCQVDSQVTMMFWYRQQPGQSLTLIATANQGSEATYESGFVIDKFPISRPNLTFSTLTVSNMSPEDSSIYLCSDSQGLGYTFGSGTRLTVV.

This clone was picked up a small number of times. In nucleotides, the CDR3 is TGTGCCTGGAGCGGCACCTTAAACCGACTAGCGGGCCATGAGCAGTTCTTC. It codes for CAWSGTLNRLAGHEQFF. The chain uses TRBV30 and TRBJ2-1; 10 nucleotides align to TRBD2. Trimming at V came to 3 bases and at J to 8 bases, leaving 16 bases not matched to a gene. Germline CDR1 and CDR2: GTSNPN and SVGIG (reference sequence). This CDR3 contains 17 residues.

This chain links TRBV4-2 with TRBJ2-4; TRBD1 matches 8 bases. Trimming cost V 4 bases and J 3 bases; bases outside gene matches: 2. Germline values: CDR1 LGHNA, CDR2 YNFKEQ. The CDR3 covers 14 residues. The CDR3 spells CASSPGQGKNIQYF. The CDR3 nucleotides read TGTGCCAGCAGCCCTGGACAGGGCAAAAACATTCAGTACTTC.

The rearrangement joins TRBV6-1 to TRBJ2-7, with a tentative D call TRBD1 (6 bases). The CDR3 has 14 residues. V gave up 5 bases and J gave up 1 base, with 12 bases separating them. The germline V gene encodes CDR1 MNHNS and CDR2 SASEGT. CDR3 in amino acids: CASSYWGPSYEQYF. DNA of the CDR3: TGTGCCAGCAGTTATTGGGGGCCGTCCTACGAGCAGTACTTC.

Turning to this clone: A much larger clone differs by one base, so this may be a read error. The same CDR3 can be traced to other DNA sequences in this sample. The gene calls are TRBV7-9 and TRBJ1-1, with unresolved D. The germline V gene encodes CDR1 SEHNR and CDR2 FQNEAQ (reference sequence). This CDR3 spans 14 amino acids. The V gene lost 1 base and the J gene lost 1 base, with 7 bases spanning the gap. The DNA of the CDR3 is TGTGCCAGCAGCTTAGGGACGGCGAACACTGAAGCTTTCTTT. Its translation: CASSLGTANTEAFF.

This clone was found a few times. The chain joins TRBV6-5 to TRBJ1-1; D unresolved. CDR1 is MNHEY, CDR2 SVGAGI, per germline. The V and J ends lost 8 bases and 5 bases respectively, with 12 bases between them. This CDR3 comprises 12 residues. The CDR3 spells CASFLEGTEAFF. CDR3 DNA: TGTGCCAGCTTCCTCGAGGGTACTGAAGCTTTCTTT.

This clone was observed a single time. V and J are TRBV20-1 and TRBJ2-2, with D perhaps TRBD1 or TRBD2 (6 bases each). The CDR3 totals 11 residues. Looked up from germline, CDR1 is DFQATT and CDR2 is SNEGSKA (reference sequence). CDR3 nucleotide sequence: TGCGGAGGGGGAAACACCGGGGAGCTGTTTTTT. This encodes CGGGNTGELFF.

The chain carries TRBV27 and TRBJ2-3; D perhaps matches TRBD2 (7 bases). Deletions cut 8 bases from V and 4 bases from J, with 10 bases between. The CDR3 contains 12 residues. Germline V gene lookup returns CDR1 MNHEY and CDR2 SMNVEV (reference sequence). DNA of the CDR3: TGTGCCAGCCGGGGGGCCCCAGATACGCAGTATTTT. Its protein is CASRGAPDTQYF.

The V call is TRBV6-8, the J call TRBJ1-1, with 8 bases matching TRBD1. The CDR3 totals 15 residues. The germline V gene encodes CDR1 MNHGY and CDR2 SAAAGT. With V trimmed by 5 bases and J by 1 base, 6 bases remained unmatched. The CDR3: CASSHRGSTNTEAFF. The CDR3 region has the DNA TGTGCCAGCAGTCACAGGGGGTCGACGAACACTGAAGCTTTCTTT.

With regard to this clone: A far bigger clonotype differs at one base, so this is likely a read error. Other DNA sequences within the sample encode an identical CDR3. V is TRBV6-1 and J is TRBJ2-2; the match to TRBD2 covers 10 bases. V lost 6 bases, J lost 1 base, and 2 bases stayed unmatched. The germline CDR1 and CDR2 sequences are MNHNS and SASEGT. The CDR3 contains 15 residues. The CDR3, as DNA: TGTGCCAGCAGCTGGACTAGCGGGAACACCGGGGAGCTGTTTTTT. Its translation: CASSWTSGNTGELFF.

This chain links TRBV28 with TRBJ2-1; tentative D call: TRBD2 (6 bases). Between the trimmed V and J ends, which lost 5 bases and 12 bases, there was a span of 14 bases. The germline CDR1 and CDR2 sequences are MDHEN and SYDVKM. CDR3 length: 12 residues. CDR3 sequence reads: CASSLTQGGQFF. The CDR3 bases are TGTGCCAGCAGTCTCACTCAGGGAGGGCAGTTCTTC.

Regarding this clone: Other DNA sequences from this sample encode an identical CDR3 as well. The V gene is TRBV28, the J gene TRBJ2-5, with 14 bases matching TRBD2. V shed 2 bases and J 4 bases; nucleotides not matched to a gene: 0. Germline CDR1 reads MDHEN; CDR2 reads SYDVKM. The CDR3 length is 15 residues. CDR3 loop: CASSLGTSGRETQYF. The CDR3 bases are TGTGCCAGCAGTTTAGGGACTAGCGGGAGAGAGACCCAGTACTTC.

As concerns this clone: Other DNA variants within this sample encode the same CDR3. CDR3 residues: CASSQDTGQGGEKLFF. The CDR3 coding sequence is TGTGCCAGCAGCCAAGATACAGGGCAGGGAGGAGAAAAACTGTTTTTT. The chain couples TRBV4-2 to TRBJ1-4; tentatively, D is TRBD1 (6 bases). CDR3 length equals 16 residues. Germline values: CDR1 LGHNA, CDR2 YNFKEQ. Trimming removed 0 bases at V and 8 bases at J, with 16 bases between.

As regards this clone: In the same sample, other DNA sequences code for this CDR3. The V and J genes are TRBV2 and TRBJ1-5; 8 nucleotides align to TRBD1. V dropped 6 bases and J dropped 1; count of bases not matched to a gene: 2. The CDR3 contains 14 residues. Germline V gene lookup returns CDR1 SNHLY and CDR2 FYNNEI. CDR3 DNA sequence: TGTGCCAGCAGAACAGGGGGAAGCAATCAGCCCCAGCATTTT. This codes for CASRTGGSNQPQHF.

J is TRBJ1-1 and V is TRBV14, with a possible D match to TRBD1 (5 bases). Trimming removed 4 bases at V and 6 bases at J, with 18 bases between. Germline V gene data show CDR1 as SGHDN and CDR2 as FVKESK. The CDR3 loop spans 15 amino acids. Here the CDR3 reads CASSLSYSGTAEAFF. CDR3 nucleotides: TGTGCCAGCAGCCTCTCCTACAGTGGGACGGCTGAAGCTTTCTTT.

The CDR3 DNA follows: TGTGCCAGCAGCTGGGGGACGGGAATCGACGAGCAGTACTTC. Protein product: CASSWGTGIDEQYF. V is TRBV5-6 and J is TRBJ2-7; tentatively, D is TRBD1 or TRBD2 (5 bases each). CDR3 length: 14 amino acids. V lost 3 bases, J lost 5 bases, and 15 bases lay in between. Germline-derived CDR1 and CDR2 are SGHDT and YYEEEE.